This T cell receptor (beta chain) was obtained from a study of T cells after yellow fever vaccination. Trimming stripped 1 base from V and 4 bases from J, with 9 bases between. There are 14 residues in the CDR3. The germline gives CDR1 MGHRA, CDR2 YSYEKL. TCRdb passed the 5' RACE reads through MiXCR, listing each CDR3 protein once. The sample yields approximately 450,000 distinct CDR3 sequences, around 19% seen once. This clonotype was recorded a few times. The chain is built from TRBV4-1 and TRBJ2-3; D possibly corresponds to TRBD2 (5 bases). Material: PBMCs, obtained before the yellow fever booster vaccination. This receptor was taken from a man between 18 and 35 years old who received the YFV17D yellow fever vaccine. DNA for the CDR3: TGCGCCAGCAGCCAAGCCGAGGGTGCAGATACGCAGTATTTT. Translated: CASSQAEGADTQYF.